The present T cell receptor beta chain was sequenced within a study of cytomegalovirus exposure and HLA in healthy donors. Researchers ran the PCR with 60 Vbeta and 13 Jbeta primers. TCRdb's table, derived via immunoSEQ multiplex PCR, lists solely in-frame clones and lacks some. Of around 130,000 clones in the sample, roughly four fifths are singletons; the top ten hold around 1.5%. Trimming took off 6 bases at V and 6 bases at J, with 14 bases between the two ends. From germline, CDR1 is KGHSH and CDR2 LQKENI. The CDR3 sequence is 14 residues long. Sequencing was performed on PBMCs. The chain joins TRBV18 to TRBJ2-2; TRBD2 might be the D (6 bases). This TCR was recovered from a woman between 18 and 29 years old in good health and CMV-seronegative. In nucleotides, the CDR3 is TGTGCCAGCTCCCGTCCGGGGGAGGCCGGGGAGCTGTTTTTT. This gives the protein CASSRPGEAGELFF.